This entry lists 31 T cell receptor beta chains sequenced from one sample in a study of early T cells in non-severe SARS-CoV-2 infection (dated by TCRdb to the early 2020s). The library was generated by 5' RACE. These reads were obtained on a NextSeq 500. The public reads were reprocessed in TCRdb via fastp at Q25 and MiXCR, keeping in-frame beta chains. Each CDR3 protein gets just one entry, which takes the most common genes and DNA from the rows behind it. The sample has 51,000 or so distinct CDR3 sequences on record, approximately 11% of them singletons. The ten top clones hold less than 15% of the sample. The sequencing input was whole blood. The receptors come from an adult who was a healthcare worker with PCR-confirmed SARS-CoV-2 infection or an uninfected control (not recorded which).

This clonotype turned up a few times. The chain carries TRBV18 and TRBJ2-3; D gene uncertain. There are 14 residues in the CDR3. From germline, CDR1 is KGHSH and CDR2 LQKENI. Between the trimmed V and J ends, which lost 3 bases and 0 bases, there was a span of 7 bases. The DNA of the CDR3 is TGTGCCAGCTCACCCGAAGCTAGCACAGATACGCAGTATTTT. It is translated as CASSPEASTDTQYF.

This clonotype was observed a few times. The genes are TRBV7-2 and TRBJ2-4; the D is unclear. The CDR3 is 16 amino acids. CDR1 is SGHTA and CDR2 is FQGNSA in the germline V gene. The germline V and J ends were trimmed by 1 base and 1 base, with 11 bases remaining between them. CDR3 sequence: CASSLEGSRAKNIQYF. DNA of the CDR3: TGTGCCAGCAGCTTAGAGGGCAGTCGCGCCAAAAACATTCAGTACTTC.

This clonotype was picked up many times. The rearrangement uses TRBV5-1 and TRBJ2-5; 7 bases agree with TRBD1. V shed 4 bases, J shed 1 base, and the junction held 7 bases outside the gene matches. The germline CDR1 and CDR2 sequences are SGHRS and YFSETQ. The CDR3 is 15 residues long. CDR3 DNA sequence: TGCGCCAGCAGCGTATCGGGACAGCCCCAAGAGACCCAGTACTTC. It yields the protein CASSVSGQPQETQYF. Drawing the rest from reference TRBV5-1 and TRBJ2-5, the complete variable domain is KAGVTQTPRYLIKTRGQQVTLSCSPISGHRSVSWYQQTPGQGLQFLFEYFSETQRNKGNFPGRFSGRQFSNSRSEMNVSTLELGDSALYLCASSVSGQPQETQYFGPGTRLLVL.

V gene TRBV29-1 combines with J gene TRBJ2-2, with D tentatively TRBD1 (6 bases). Germline V CDR1 and CDR2: SQVTM, ANQGSEA. V was shortened by 7 bases and J by 1 base, with 10 bases between the two germline ends. This CDR3 comprises 13 residues. The CDR3 here is CSADRWNTGELFF. The CDR3 nucleotides read TGCAGCGCCGACAGGTGGAACACCGGGGAGCTGTTTTTT.

This clonotype has a handful of counts. This chain uses TRBV7-6 with TRBJ2-7; TRBD2 agrees at 12 bases. The ends lost 2 bases at V and 5 bases at J; junction bases unmatched: 7. This CDR3 spans 16 amino acids. CDR1 SGHVS and CDR2 FNYEAQ come from the germline V gene. CDR3 in amino acids: CASSLQPRLAGDEQYF. In DNA form, the CDR3 reads TGTGCCAGCAGCTTACAGCCCCGACTAGCGGGGGACGAGCAGTACTTC.

This clonotype turned up a few times. V usage is TRBV5-1 and J usage is TRBJ1-6, with 10 bases fitting TRBD1. The CDR3 sequence is 15 residues long. V shed 4 bases and J 9 bases; nucleotides not matched to a gene: 7. The germline V gene encodes CDR1 SGHRS and CDR2 YFSETQ. CDR3 nucleotide sequence: TGCGCCAGCAGCCGTACTGGGGACAGGGGTTCACCCCTCCACTTT. Translated, it gives CASSRTGDRGSPLHF.

This clonotype was recorded a few times. The rearrangement links TRBV28 to TRBJ2-7; D gene uncertain. Germline V gene data show CDR1 as MDHEN and CDR2 as SYDVKM. The CDR3 length is 14 residues. Between the trimmed V and J ends, which lost 5 bases and 9 bases, there was a span of 20 bases. CDR3 DNA: TGTGCCAGCAGTCCCCCCGGACCCAAGGCCGGGCAGTACTTC. Encoded protein: CASSPPGPKAGQYF.

This clonotype was counted ten times or more. J is TRBJ2-3 and V is TRBV18, with D possibly TRBD2 on 6 matching bases. Germline-derived CDR1 and CDR2 are KGHSH and LQKENI. Trimming took off 4 bases at V and 0 bases at J, with 11 bases between the two ends. The CDR3 consists of 15 residues. The CDR3 here is CASSRVRGSTDTQYF. The CDR3 DNA reads as TGTGCCAGCTCACGGGTACGGGGGAGCACAGATACGCAGTATTTT.

The V gene is TRBV28, the J gene TRBJ1-6, with D tentatively TRBD1 (6 bases). Germline V gene data show CDR1 as MDHEN and CDR2 as SYDVKM. This CDR3 contains 13 residues. The V and J ends lost 6 bases and 6 bases respectively, with 9 bases between them. The chain's CDR3 is CASRPDSNSPLHF. The CDR3 nucleotides read TGTGCCAGCAGACCGGACAGTAATTCACCCCTCCACTTT.

This clonotype has a count of ten or more. The chain has TRBV5-6 and TRBJ2-1; the D gene is possibly TRBD2 (6 bases). The V gene lost 2 bases and the J gene lost 6 bases, with 12 bases spanning the gap. The CDR3 sequence is 14 residues long. The germline V gene encodes CDR1 SGHDT and CDR2 YYEEEE. CDR3 loop: CASSFQLAFNEQFF. The CDR3 region has the DNA TGTGCCAGCAGCTTCCAACTAGCCTTCAATGAGCAGTTCTTC.

This clonotype was seen repeatedly, ten times or more. This chain connects TRBV6-6 to TRBJ1-2; D is unclear. Looked up from germline, CDR1 is MNHNY and CDR2 is SVGAGI (reference sequence). The CDR3 has 12 residues. V shed 1 base and J shed 6 bases, with 6 bases lying between them. Here the CDR3 DNA reads TGTGCCAGCAGTTACTTGGCAAATGGCTACACCTTC. Protein product: CASSYLANGYTF.

There are many counts of this clonotype. The DNA of the CDR3 is TGTGCCAGCCGATGGGAAGCGGGAGGGCCCGGCGAGCAGTACTTC. This gives the protein CASRWEAGGPGEQYF. The chain combines TRBV2 with TRBJ2-7; 10 positions agree with TRBD2. The CDR3 has 15 residues. CDR1 is SNHLY, CDR2 FYNNEI, per germline. The junction had 13 bases not matched to a gene; V was cut back by 8 bases and J by 6 bases.

This clonotype has at least ten counts. The chain employs TRBV4-1 and TRBJ1-1, with TRBD1 as a possible D gene (6 bases). Trimming cost V 4 bases and J 2 bases, with 17 bases left between them. Germline V CDR1 and CDR2: MGHRA, YSYEKL. CDR3 size: 16 residues. Here the CDR3 DNA reads TGCGCCAGCAGCCCCCCCACAGGGCAGCGAAACACTGAAGCTTTCTTT. Protein sequence: CASSPPTGQRNTEAFF.

This clonotype showed up many times. The DNA of the CDR3 is TGCAGTGCTAGAGATTTAGCGGGTCACTTCCCGCAGTATTTT. This codes for CSARDLAGHFPQYF. The genes are TRBV20-1 and TRBJ2-3; 7 bases line up with TRBD2. The CDR3 runs 14 residues. With 0 bases clipped from V and 10 bases from J, the junction kept 10 bases outside the gene matches. In germline, CDR1 is DFQATT, CDR2 SNEGSKA (reference sequence).

This clonotype occurred many times. The chain has TRBV27 and TRBJ2-5, with D perhaps matching TRBD1 (5 bases). Germline V gene lookup returns CDR1 MNHEY and CDR2 SMNVEV (reference sequence). The CDR3 is 13 residues long. Deletions cut 4 bases from V and 0 bases from J, with 6 bases between. CDR3 sequence: CASSSGNQETQYF. The CDR3 DNA reads as TGTGCCAGCAGTTCAGGGAACCAAGAGACCCAGTACTTC.

The V call is TRBV29-1, the J call TRBJ1-2, with 9 positions matching TRBD1. CDR1 and CDR2 (germline): SQVTM, ANQGSEA. V lost 7 bases to trimming and J lost 5 bases; unmatched junction nucleotides: 17. CDR3 length: 16 amino acids. The CDR3 here is CSGFTPQGAEKYGYTF. CDR3 nucleotides: TGCAGCGGCTTTACTCCACAGGGGGCGGAAAAGTATGGCTACACCTTC.

The chain recombines TRBV15 with TRBJ1-5; D is ambiguous. Trimming shortened V by 5 bases and J by 2 bases, and 10 bases separated the two germline ends. The CDR3 runs 14 residues. Germline values: CDR1 LNHNV, CDR2 YYDKDF (reference sequence). The CDR3 coding sequence is TGTGCCACCAGCCGAACGTCGCGCAATCAGCCCCAGCATTTT. Its translation: CATSRTSRNQPQHF.

This clonotype was counted at least ten times. V is TRBV7-2 and J is TRBJ2-1, with TRBD2 as a possible D gene (7 bases). V lost 7 bases to trimming and J lost 10 bases, with 20 bases between them. This CDR3 comprises 14 residues. Per germline, CDR1 SGHTA and CDR2 FQGNSA. The CDR3 loop is CASTRGAQWGEQFF. In DNA form, the CDR3 reads TGTGCCAGCACCCGGGGGGCCCAGTGGGGAGAGCAGTTCTTC.

The chain recombines TRBV7-9 with TRBJ2-2, with TRBD2 as a possible D gene (6 bases). Germline V gene lookup returns CDR1 SEHNR and CDR2 FQNEAQ (reference sequence). CDR3 length: 13 residues. CDR3 in DNA: TGTTCTAGTCCGGGAGAGAACACCGGGGAGCTGTTTTTT. Protein: CSSPGENTGELFF.

This clonotype has ten or more counts. The gene calls are TRBV7-8 and TRBJ2-1, with D tentatively TRBD1 (6 bases). Germline-derived CDR1 and CDR2 are SGHVS and FQNEAQ. Trimming took off 8 bases at V and 9 bases at J, with 11 bases between the two ends. The CDR3 extends over 11 amino acids. The CDR3 DNA is TGTGCCAGCGAGAAGGGGGTTGAGCAGTTCTTC. This sequence encodes CASEKGVEQFF.

With respect to this clonotype: One end of the junction varies from germline; a read error may be responsible. The gene calls are TRBV6-2 or TRBV6-3 and TRBJ2-4; the match to TRBD2 covers 11 bases. The CDR3 loop spans 12 amino acids. CDR1 is MNHEY, CDR2 SVGEGT, per germline. The CDR3, as DNA: TGTGCCAGCAGCCTACTAGCGGGAGCTTTGGACTTC. Amino acids: CASSLLAGALDF.

This clonotype was recorded at least ten times. V and J are TRBV6-5 and TRBJ2-3, with D perhaps matching TRBD2 (5 bases). CDR3 length: 14 amino acids. Trimming stripped 6 bases from V and 0 bases from J, with 10 bases between. CDR1 MNHEY and CDR2 SVGAGI come from the germline V gene. This CDR3 reads CASSRGPSTDTQYF. CDR3 bases: TGTGCCAGCAGCAGAGGGCCGAGCACAGATACGCAGTATTTT.

The chain joins TRBV20-1 to TRBJ2-7; 7 bases fit TRBD1. Trimming cost V 1 base and J 5 bases; bases outside gene matches: 8. CDR3 length: 14 amino acids. Germline CDR1 DFQATT, CDR2 SNEGSKA (reference sequence). CDR3 amino acids: CSARGVRQGHEQYF. The CDR3 DNA follows: TGCAGTGCTAGAGGTGTGAGACAGGGCCACGAGCAGTACTTC.

This clonotype appeared many times. The chain uses TRBV20-1 and TRBJ1-6; 10 bases map to TRBD1. V lost 5 bases and J lost 10; bases outside the gene matches: 8. Germline CDR1 DFQATT, CDR2 SNEGSKA (reference sequence). The CDR3 runs 14 residues. The CDR3 is CSAPLTGGESPLHF. CDR3 nucleotides: TGCAGTGCTCCTTTGACAGGGGGCGAGTCACCCCTCCACTTT.

This clonotype was seen many times. V usage is TRBV4-3 and J usage is TRBJ2-7; D might be TRBD1 (5 bases). CDR3 size: 13 residues. Trimming pared 2 bases from V and 1 base from J, leaving 6 bases between. Germline-derived CDR1 and CDR2 are LGHNA and YSLEER. The CDR3, as DNA: TGCGCCAGCAGCCAAACAGGATCCTACGAGCAGTACTTC. Amino acid sequence: CASSQTGSYEQYF.

This clonotype was detected ten times or more. The V and J genes are TRBV24-1 and TRBJ1-1; D remains unclear. V dropped 5 bases and J dropped 1 base, with 7 bases sitting between them. The CDR3 contains 13 residues. Per germline, CDR1 KGHDR and CDR2 SFDVKD. The CDR3 here is CATSGQENTEAFF. The CDR3 DNA reads as TGTGCCACCAGTGGCCAGGAGAACACTGAAGCTTTCTTT.

This clonotype was seen a few times. The chain joins TRBV6-2 or TRBV6-3 to TRBJ2-1; tentatively, D is TRBD1 (6 bases). Germline V CDR1 and CDR2: MNHEY, SVGEGT. The germline V and J ends were trimmed by 6 bases and 3 bases, with 18 bases remaining between them. This CDR3 is 16 amino acids long. CDR3 amino acids: CASRRDRDMGYNEQFF. CDR3 coding DNA: TGTGCCAGCAGGAGAGATAGGGACATGGGCTACAATGAGCAGTTCTTC.

The gene calls are TRBV2 and TRBJ1-1; 8 bases are shared with TRBD1. In germline, CDR1 is SNHLY, CDR2 FYNNEI. This CDR3 spans 13 amino acids. V dropped 6 bases and J dropped 5; count of bases not matched to a gene: 5. CDR3 DNA: TGTGCCAGCAGCTACAGGGGGACTACTGAAGCTTTCTTT. It codes for CASSYRGTTEAFF. Filled out from reference TRBV2 and TRBJ1-1, the complete variable domain reads EPEVTQTPSHQVTQMGQEVILRCVPISNHLYFYWYRQILGQKVEFLVSFYNNEISEKSEIFDDQFSVERPDGSNFTLKIRSTKLEDSAMYFCASSYRGTTEAFFGQGTRLTVV.

This clonotype has only one observation. At one boundary the junction diverges from the germline segment, which might be a read error. V is TRBV11-1 and J is TRBJ1-1, with a tentative D call TRBD1 (6 bases). CDR3 size: 13 residues. CDR1 is SGHAT and CDR2 is FQDESV in the germline V gene (reference sequence). CDR3 loop: CASTLEGVPGPFF. In nucleotides, the CDR3 is TGTGCCAGCACTCTCGAGGGGGTTCCGGGCCCTTTTTTT. The full variable domain, completed using reference TRBV11-1 and TRBJ1-1, is EAEVAQSPRYKITEKSQAVAFWCDPISGHATLYWYRQILGQGPELLVQFQDESVVDDSQLPKDRFSAERLKGVDSTLKIQPAELGDSAMYLCASTLEGVPGPFFGQGTRLTVV.

This clonotype appeared many times. V usage is TRBV29-1 and J usage is TRBJ2-1; D not certain. The CDR3 is made up of 12 amino acids. Germline values: CDR1 SQVTM, CDR2 ANQGSEA. V was trimmed by 3 bases and J by 7 bases, leaving 10 bases between them. The CDR3 sequence is CSVDPELNEQFF. In DNA form, the CDR3 reads TGCAGCGTTGACCCCGAGCTTAATGAGCAGTTCTTC.

The chain links TRBV6-1 to TRBJ1-2; 8 positions agree with TRBD1. Unmatched junction bases numbered 3, after V lost 5 bases and J lost 4 bases. Germline CDR1 MNHNS, CDR2 SASEGT. The CDR3 covers 13 residues. The CDR3 DNA reads TGTGCCAGCAGTACCGACAGGGGCTATGGCTACACCTTC. Translation: CASSTDRGYGYTF.